A selection of T cell receptor beta chains follows, all from one sample in a study of blood T cell repertoires in COVID-19. Libraries were prepared by immunoSEQ multiplex PCR; TCRdb keeps only in-frame clonotypes and omits some of them. The repertoire consists of 250,000 to 300,000 clones, with approximately 85% occurring once and the leading ten covering about 11%. Sequencing was done on a sample of peripheral blood. The receptor set was obtained from a woman between 65 and 79 years old with acute or convalescent COVID-19. Each CDR3 is given with its conserved first and last residue. The D gene is left open where the match is weak. Part of the rows lack a size; the others show once, few, many or a class for expanded clones.

CDR3aa: CASSGGAGVRTDTQYF
CDR3nt: TGCGCCAGCAGCGGAGGAGCGGGGGTTCGCACAGATACGCAGTATTTT
abundance: -
d_gene: TRBD2
v_gene: TRBV5-1
j_gene: TRBJ2-3

CDR3aa: CASSYSGQGGSPLHF
CDR3nt: TGTGCCAGCAGTTACTCGGGACAGGGAGGTTCACCCCTCCACTTT
abundance: -
d_gene: TRBD1
v_gene: TRBV6-6
j_gene: TRBJ1-6

CDR3aa: CASSEGRQNEKLFF
CDR3nt: TGTGCCAGCAGTGAGGGCAGACAAAATGAAAAACTGTTTTTT
abundance: -
d_gene: -
v_gene: TRBV2
j_gene: TRBJ1-4

CDR3aa: CASGLGISSPGELFF
CDR3nt: TGTGCTAGTGGTTTGGGAATTAGCAGTCCCGGGGAGCTGTTTTTT
abundance: -
d_gene: -
v_gene: TRBV12-5
j_gene: TRBJ2-2

CDR3aa: CASSQVRGSQQYF
CDR3nt: TGTGCCAGCAGCCAAGTTCGGGGATCTCAGCAGTACTTC
abundance: -
d_gene: -
v_gene: TRBV14
j_gene: TRBJ2-7

CDR3aa: CASSSAGLEAFF
CDR3nt: TGTGCCAGCAGTTCGGCAGGACTTGAAGCTTTCTTT
abundance: -
d_gene: -
v_gene: TRBV28
j_gene: TRBJ1-1

CDR3aa: CASSEPGQGIYGYTF
CDR3nt: TGTGCCAGCAGTGAACCCGGACAGGGAATTTATGGCTACACCTTC
abundance: -
d_gene: TRBD1
v_gene: TRBV25-1
j_gene: TRBJ1-2

CDR3aa: CASSQFAGTTDTQYF
CDR3nt: TGTGCCAGCAGCCAATTCGCGGGCACCACAGATACGCAGTATTTT
abundance: -
d_gene: -
v_gene: TRBV3-1/TRBV3-2
j_gene: TRBJ2-3

CDR3aa: CASSSRQGGSTDTQYF
CDR3nt: TGCGCCAGCAGCTCCCGACAGGGGGGTAGCACAGATACGCAGTATTTT
abundance: -
d_gene: TRBD1
v_gene: TRBV5-1
j_gene: TRBJ2-3

CDR3aa: CASSIGDQVYF
CDR3nt: TGTGCCAGTAGTATAGGCGATCAGGTTTATTTT
abundance: -
d_gene: -
v_gene: TRBV19
j_gene: TRBJ1-5

CDR3aa: CAGRGGADTQYF
CDR3nt: TGTGCCGGCCGGGGTGGGGCAGATACGCAGTATTTT
abundance: -
d_gene: -
v_gene: TRBV2
j_gene: TRBJ2-3

CDR3aa: CASSWSGGEGEQFF
CDR3nt: TGTGCCAGCAGCTGGAGCGGGGGGGAGGGTGAGCAGTTCTTC
abundance: -
d_gene: TRBD2
v_gene: TRBV7-2
j_gene: TRBJ2-1

CDR3aa: CASSTQTGTRTILNYGYTF
CDR3nt: TGTGCCAGTAGTACCCAAACGGGAACCCGCACAATTCTTAACTATGGCTACACCTTC
abundance: -
d_gene: -
v_gene: TRBV19
j_gene: TRBJ1-2

CDR3aa: CASSFDGTIDGYTF
CDR3nt: TGCGCCAGCAGCTTCGACGGGACAATCGATGGCTACACCTTC
abundance: -
d_gene: -
v_gene: TRBV5-1
j_gene: TRBJ1-2

CDR3aa: CASRGQEFNYGYTF
CDR3nt: TGTGCCAGCAGGGGACAGGAGTTTAACTATGGCTACACCTTC
abundance: -
d_gene: TRBD1
v_gene: TRBV2
j_gene: TRBJ1-2

CDR3aa: CASSDPPGKNTF
CDR3nt: TGTGCCAGCAGCGACCCGCCGGGGAAAAACACCTTC
abundance: -
d_gene: -
v_gene: TRBV6-5
j_gene: TRBJ1-2

CDR3aa: CASSYTAISYEQYF
CDR3nt: TGTGCCAGCAGCTATACAGCTATCTCCTACGAGCAGTACTTC
abundance: -
d_gene: -
v_gene: TRBV5-6
j_gene: TRBJ2-7

CDR3aa: CATLQGDISYEQYF
CDR3nt: TGTGCCACCCTACAGGGGGATATATCCTACGAGCAGTACTTC
abundance: -
d_gene: TRBD1
v_gene: TRBV28
j_gene: TRBJ2-7

CDR3aa: CSASDRFSGANVLTF
CDR3nt: TGCAGTGCTAGTGACAGATTCTCTGGGGCCAACGTCCTGACTTTC
abundance: -
d_gene: -
v_gene: TRBV20-1
j_gene: TRBJ2-6

CDR3aa: CASSSLNYGYTF
CDR3nt: TGTGCCAGCAGTTCCCTTAACTATGGCTACACCTTC
abundance: -
d_gene: -
v_gene: TRBV12-3/TRBV12-4
j_gene: TRBJ1-2

CDR3aa: CASSPGTSNGELFF
CDR3nt: TGTGCCAGCTCCCCCGGGACTAGCAACGGGGAGCTGTTTTTT
abundance: once
d_gene: TRBD2
v_gene: TRBV18
j_gene: TRBJ2-2

CDR3aa: CASSQVDRGQGGYTF
CDR3nt: TGCGCCAGCAGCCAAGTGGACAGGGGGCAAGGTGGCTACACCTTC
abundance: -
d_gene: TRBD1
v_gene: TRBV4-1
j_gene: TRBJ1-2

CDR3aa: CASSSRTGTFSTEAFF
CDR3nt: TGTGCCAGCAGCTCCCGGACAGGGACCTTCAGTACTGAAGCTTTCTTT
abundance: -
d_gene: TRBD1
v_gene: TRBV11-2
j_gene: TRBJ1-1

CDR3aa: CASSFDSIGELFF
CDR3nt: TGTGCCAGCAGCTTCGACAGCATTGGGGAGCTGTTTTTT
abundance: -
d_gene: -
v_gene: TRBV7-2
j_gene: TRBJ2-2

CDR3aa: CASSLEGWGVDTQYF
CDR3nt: TGCGCCAGCAGCTTGGAGGGGTGGGGTGTAGATACGCAGTATTTT
abundance: once
d_gene: -
v_gene: TRBV5-1
j_gene: TRBJ2-3

CDR3aa: CASSPGHNQPQHF
CDR3nt: TGTGCCAGCTCCCCCGGACATAATCAGCCCCAGCATTTT
abundance: once
d_gene: -
v_gene: TRBV18
j_gene: TRBJ1-5

CDR3aa: CASSLDAPGGVLFF
CDR3nt: TGTGCCAGCAGCTTGGATGCCCCAGGAGGGGTACTGTTTTTT
abundance: -
d_gene: -
v_gene: TRBV5-5
j_gene: TRBJ1-4

CDR3aa: CASSAREATEAFF
CDR3nt: TGTGCCAGCAGTGCCAGGGAGGCCACTGAAGCTTTCTTT
abundance: -
d_gene: -
v_gene: TRBV2
j_gene: TRBJ1-1